This T cell receptor (beta chain) was documented in a study of radiation and T cells in renal cell carcinoma. Notes on the study in general: Pretreatment tumor biopsies were lacking, so baseline clonotypes are unknown.

The time point here: blood 2 weeks post-SBRT. Treatment: 15 Gy SBRT to primary tumor, nephrectomy 4 weeks later. Serial blood draws occurred at baseline and 2 and 4 weeks post-SBRT. Clear cell pathology was present in this patient's renal cell carcinoma. Data came from immunoSEQ multiplex PCR; TCRdb stores just in-frame clones and leaves some out. The sample carries roughly 130,000 clones, approximately 90% recorded once. Details on this clone: Antigen unknown.

The CDR3 sequence is 15 residues long. Trimming took 7 bases from V and 0 from J, leaving 13 bases between them. The V gene's germline CDR1 is MRHNA and CDR2 SNTAGT. The receptor was derived from a woman in her seventies with renal cell carcinoma. This chain links TRBV6-4 with TRBJ1-3; D call uncertain. The material sequenced was blood, taken from a patient whose treatment included radiotherapy and nephrectomy. The CDR3 nucleotides read TGTGCCAGCACCATAAGGGAGGGCTCTGGAAACACCATATATTTT. This translates into CASTIREGSGNTIYF.